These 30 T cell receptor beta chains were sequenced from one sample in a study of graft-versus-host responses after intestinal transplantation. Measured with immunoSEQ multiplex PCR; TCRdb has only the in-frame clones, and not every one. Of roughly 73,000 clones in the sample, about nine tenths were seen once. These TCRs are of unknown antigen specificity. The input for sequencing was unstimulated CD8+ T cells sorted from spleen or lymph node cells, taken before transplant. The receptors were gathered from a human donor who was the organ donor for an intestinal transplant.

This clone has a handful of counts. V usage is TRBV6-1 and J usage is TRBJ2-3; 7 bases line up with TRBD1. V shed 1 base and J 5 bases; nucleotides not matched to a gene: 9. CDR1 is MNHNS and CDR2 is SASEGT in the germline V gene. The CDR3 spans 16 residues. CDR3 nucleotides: TGTGCCAGCAGTGAAGGACAGGGAGAGGCTAAAGATACGCAGTATTTT. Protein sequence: CASSEGQGEAKDTQYF.

CDR3: CASTPLAGLNTPTYNEQFF. The CDR3 nucleotides read TGTGCCAGCACCCCACTAGCGGGGCTAAACACACCCACCTACAATGAGCAGTTCTTC. The chain employs TRBV27 and TRBJ2-1; 10 bases line up with TRBD2. J gave up 2 bases and V 7 bases, and 17 bases lay outside the gene matches. This CDR3 comprises 19 residues. The germline V gene has CDR1 MNHEY and CDR2 SMNVEV (reference sequence).

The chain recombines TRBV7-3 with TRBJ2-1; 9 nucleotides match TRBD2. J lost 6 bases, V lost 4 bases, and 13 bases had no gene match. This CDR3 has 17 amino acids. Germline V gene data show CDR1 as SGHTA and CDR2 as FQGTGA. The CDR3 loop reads CASSSTPWTSEANEQFF. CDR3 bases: TGTGCCAGCAGCTCCACACCCTGGACTAGCGAGGCCAATGAGCAGTTCTTC.

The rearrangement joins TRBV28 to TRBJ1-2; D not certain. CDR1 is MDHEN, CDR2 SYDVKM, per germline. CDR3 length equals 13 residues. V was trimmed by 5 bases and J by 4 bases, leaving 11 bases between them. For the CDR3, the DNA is TGTGCCAGCAGTCCTCTTGCTAGCTATGGCTACACCTTC. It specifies CASSPLASYGYTF.

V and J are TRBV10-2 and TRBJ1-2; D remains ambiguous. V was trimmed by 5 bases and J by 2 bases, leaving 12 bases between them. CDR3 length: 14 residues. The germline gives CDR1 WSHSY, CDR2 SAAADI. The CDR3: CASSLGFSNYGYTF. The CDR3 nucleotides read TGCGCCAGCAGTCTAGGCTTCTCCAACTATGGCTACACCTTC.

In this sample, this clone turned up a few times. CDR3 nucleotide sequence: TGTGCCAGCCCTACAGCGGAGTATGGCTACACCTTC. Its translation is CASPTAEYGYTF. V usage is TRBV7-9 and J usage is TRBJ1-2; D gene unclear. The CDR3 loop spans 12 amino acids. V lost 8 bases and J lost 5, with 12 bases in between. The germline CDR1 and CDR2 sequences are SEHNR and FQNEAQ (reference sequence).

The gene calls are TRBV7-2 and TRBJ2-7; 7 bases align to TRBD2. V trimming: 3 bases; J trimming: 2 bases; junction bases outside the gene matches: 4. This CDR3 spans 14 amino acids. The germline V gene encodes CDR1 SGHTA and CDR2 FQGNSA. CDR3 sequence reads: CASSFSSGTYEQYF. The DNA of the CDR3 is TGTGCCAGCAGCTTCTCTAGCGGAACCTACGAGCAGTACTTC.

In DNA form, the CDR3 reads TGCGCCAGCAGCGAGGGACTCTTCTGGGAGCAGTACTTC. This encodes CASSEGLFWEQYF. This rearrangement joins TRBV4-1 to TRBJ2-7; possible D gene TRBD2, 6 bases. Germline CDR1 MGHRA, CDR2 YSYEKL. V was pared by 5 bases and J by 7 bases, with 15 bases between. CDR3 length: 13 amino acids.

CDR3 bases: TGCGCCAGCAGTTCTAGCGGGGGGTACACCGGGGAGCTGTTTTTT. This encodes CASSSSGGYTGELFF. This chain connects TRBV10-2 to TRBJ2-2, with 11 positions matching TRBD2. The germline V gene has CDR1 WSHSY and CDR2 SAAADI. V trimming: 5 bases; J trimming: 3 bases; junction bases outside the gene matches: 2. CDR3 length: 15 amino acids.

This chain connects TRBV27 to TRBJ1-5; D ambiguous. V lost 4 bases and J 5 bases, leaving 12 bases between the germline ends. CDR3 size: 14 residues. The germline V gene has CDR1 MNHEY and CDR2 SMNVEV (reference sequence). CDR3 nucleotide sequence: TGTGCCAGCAGTTCTGGAGGGTATTATCAGCCCCAGCATTTT. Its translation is CASSSGGYYQPQHF.

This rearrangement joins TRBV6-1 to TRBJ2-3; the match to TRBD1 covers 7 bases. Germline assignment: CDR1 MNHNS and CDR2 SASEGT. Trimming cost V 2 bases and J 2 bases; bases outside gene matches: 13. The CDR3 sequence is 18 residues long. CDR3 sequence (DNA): TGTGCCAGCAGTGAACGGGACAGTTCCTTTACGATCACAGATACGCAGTATTTT. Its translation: CASSERDSSFTITDTQYF.

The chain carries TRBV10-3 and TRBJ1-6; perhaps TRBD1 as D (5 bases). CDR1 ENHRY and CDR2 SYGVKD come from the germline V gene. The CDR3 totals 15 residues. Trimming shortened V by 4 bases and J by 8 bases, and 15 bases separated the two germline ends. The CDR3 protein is CAISATGAGDSPLHF. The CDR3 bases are TGTGCCATCAGTGCTACCGGGGCTGGCGATTCACCCCTCCACTTT.

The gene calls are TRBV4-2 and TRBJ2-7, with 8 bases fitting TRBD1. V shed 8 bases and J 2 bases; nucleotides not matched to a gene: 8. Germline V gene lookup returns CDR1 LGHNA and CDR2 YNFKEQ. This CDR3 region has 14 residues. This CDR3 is CASHDDRGTYEQYF. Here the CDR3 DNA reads TGTGCCAGCCACGATGACAGGGGAACCTACGAGCAGTACTTC.

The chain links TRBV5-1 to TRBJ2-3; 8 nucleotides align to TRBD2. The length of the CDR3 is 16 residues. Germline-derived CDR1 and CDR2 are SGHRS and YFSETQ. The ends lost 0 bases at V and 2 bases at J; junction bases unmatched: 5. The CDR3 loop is CASSLAGGATTDTQYF. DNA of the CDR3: TGCGCCAGCAGCTTGGCCGGGGGGGCCACCACAGATACGCAGTATTTT.

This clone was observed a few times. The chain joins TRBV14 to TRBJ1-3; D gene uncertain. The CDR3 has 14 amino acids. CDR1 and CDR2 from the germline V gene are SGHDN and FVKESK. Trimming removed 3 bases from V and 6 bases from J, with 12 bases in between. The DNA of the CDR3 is TGTGCCAGCAGCCACCCGATGATAGAAAACACCATATATTTT. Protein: CASSHPMIENTIYF.

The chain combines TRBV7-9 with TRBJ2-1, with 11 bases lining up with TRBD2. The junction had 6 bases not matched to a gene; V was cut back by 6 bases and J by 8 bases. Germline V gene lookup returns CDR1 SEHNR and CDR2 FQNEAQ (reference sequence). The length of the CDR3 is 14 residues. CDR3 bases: TGTGCCAGCAGTATAGCGGGGGGGCCCGATGAGCAGTTCTTC. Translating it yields CASSIAGGPDEQFF.

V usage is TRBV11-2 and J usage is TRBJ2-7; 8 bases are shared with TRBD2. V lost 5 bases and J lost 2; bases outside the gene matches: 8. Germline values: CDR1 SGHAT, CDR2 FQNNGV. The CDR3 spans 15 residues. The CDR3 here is CASSPGGGGTYEQYF. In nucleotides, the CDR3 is TGTGCCAGCAGCCCGGGGGGCGGGGGGACCTACGAGCAGTACTTC.

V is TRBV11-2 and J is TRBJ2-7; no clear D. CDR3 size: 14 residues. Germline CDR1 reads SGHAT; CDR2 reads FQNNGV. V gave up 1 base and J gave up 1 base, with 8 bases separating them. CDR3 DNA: TGTGCCAGCAGCTTAGCCCCCGTATCCTACGAGCAGTACTTC. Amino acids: CASSLAPVSYEQYF.

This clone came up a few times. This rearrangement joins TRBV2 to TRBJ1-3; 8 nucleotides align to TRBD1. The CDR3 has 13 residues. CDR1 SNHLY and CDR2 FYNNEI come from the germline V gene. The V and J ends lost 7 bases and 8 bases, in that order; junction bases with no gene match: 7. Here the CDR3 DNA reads TGTGCCAGCATGGACAGGGAGGGAGACACCATATATTTT. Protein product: CASMDREGDTIYF.

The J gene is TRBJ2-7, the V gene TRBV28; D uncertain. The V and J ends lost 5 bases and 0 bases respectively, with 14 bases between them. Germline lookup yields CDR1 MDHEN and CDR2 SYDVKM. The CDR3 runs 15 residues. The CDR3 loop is CASSPPWVHSYEQYF. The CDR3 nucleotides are TGTGCCAGCAGTCCCCCCTGGGTTCACTCCTACGAGCAGTACTTC.

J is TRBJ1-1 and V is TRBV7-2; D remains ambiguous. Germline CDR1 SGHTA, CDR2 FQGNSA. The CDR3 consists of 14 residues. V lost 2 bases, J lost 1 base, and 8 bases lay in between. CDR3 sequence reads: CASSLTLGNTEAFF. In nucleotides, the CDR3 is TGTGCCAGCAGCTTAACTCTGGGGAACACTGAAGCTTTCTTT.

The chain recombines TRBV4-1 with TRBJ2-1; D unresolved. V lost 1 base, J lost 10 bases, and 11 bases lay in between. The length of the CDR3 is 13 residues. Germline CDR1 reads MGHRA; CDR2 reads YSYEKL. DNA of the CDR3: TGCGCCAGCAGCCAAGTAATAGCTGGGGAGCAGTTCTTC. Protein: CASSQVIAGEQFF.

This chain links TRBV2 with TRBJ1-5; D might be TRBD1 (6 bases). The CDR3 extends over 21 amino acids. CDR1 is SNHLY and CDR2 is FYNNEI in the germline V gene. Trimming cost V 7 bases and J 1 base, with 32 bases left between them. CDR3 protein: CASTAREDVSFTGSSNQPQHF. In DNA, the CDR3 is TGTGCCAGCACGGCCCGTGAGGATGTCTCCTTTACAGGGAGCAGCAATCAGCCCCAGCATTTT.

The CDR3 DNA reads TGTGCCAGCAGTGAAGCGGAGGCAGGCGGGGGCTACACCTTC. It codes for CASSEAEAGGGYTF. V usage is TRBV6-1 and J usage is TRBJ1-2; the D is unclear. Germline assignment: CDR1 MNHNS and CDR2 SASEGT. Trimming removed 0 bases from V and 8 bases from J, with 13 bases in between. This CDR3 comprises 14 residues.

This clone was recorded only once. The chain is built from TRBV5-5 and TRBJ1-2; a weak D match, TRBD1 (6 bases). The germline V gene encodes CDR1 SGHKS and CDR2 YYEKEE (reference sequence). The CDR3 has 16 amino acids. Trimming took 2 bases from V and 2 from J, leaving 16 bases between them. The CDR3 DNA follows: TGTGCCAGCAGCTTCTGGGGGGCCGGAACGAACTATGGCTACACCTTC. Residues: CASSFWGAGTNYGYTF.

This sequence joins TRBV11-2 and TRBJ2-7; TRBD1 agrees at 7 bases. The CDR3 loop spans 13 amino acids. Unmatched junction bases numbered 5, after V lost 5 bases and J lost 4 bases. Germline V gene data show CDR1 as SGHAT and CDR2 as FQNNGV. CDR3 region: CASSPGQSYEQYF. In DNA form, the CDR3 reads TGTGCCAGCAGCCCGGGACAGAGTTACGAGCAGTACTTC.

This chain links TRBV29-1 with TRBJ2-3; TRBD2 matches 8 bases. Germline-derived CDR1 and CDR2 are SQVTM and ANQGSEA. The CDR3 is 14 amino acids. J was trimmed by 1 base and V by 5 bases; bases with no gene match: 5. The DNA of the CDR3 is TGCAGCGTTCCATGGCGGGGGGGCACAGATACGCAGTATTTT. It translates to CSVPWRGGTDTQYF.

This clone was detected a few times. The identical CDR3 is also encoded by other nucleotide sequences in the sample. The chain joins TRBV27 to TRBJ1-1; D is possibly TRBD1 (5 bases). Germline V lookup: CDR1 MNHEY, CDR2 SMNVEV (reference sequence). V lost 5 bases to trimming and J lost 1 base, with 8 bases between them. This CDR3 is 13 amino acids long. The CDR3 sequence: CASSRTGNTEAFF. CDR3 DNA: TGTGCCAGCAGTCGCACAGGGAACACTGAAGCTTTCTTT.

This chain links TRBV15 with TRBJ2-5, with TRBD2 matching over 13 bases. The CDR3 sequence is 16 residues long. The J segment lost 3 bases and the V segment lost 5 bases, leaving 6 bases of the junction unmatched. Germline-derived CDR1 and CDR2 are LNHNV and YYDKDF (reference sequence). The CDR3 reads CATSLPGLAGKETQYF. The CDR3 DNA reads TGTGCCACCAGCCTCCCGGGACTAGCGGGGAAAGAGACCCAGTACTTC.

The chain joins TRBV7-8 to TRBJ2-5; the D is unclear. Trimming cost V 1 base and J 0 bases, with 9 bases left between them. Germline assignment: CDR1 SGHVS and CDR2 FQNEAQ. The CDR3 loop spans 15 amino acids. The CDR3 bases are TGTGCCAGCAGCTTAGATTTTCCCTACCAAGAGACCCAGTACTTC. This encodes CASSLDFPYQETQYF.